This T cell receptor beta chain was identified in a study of neurological immune-mediated disorders. V was shortened by 6 bases and J by 3 bases, with 17 bases between the two germline ends. CDR3 length: 15 residues. This clonotype has ten or more counts. Its antigen is not known. Study findings and constraints: It was HTLV-1-associated myelopathy that showed the most TCR clonal expansion, while multiple sclerosis showed the least, falling below healthy controls. Expanded clones shared no identical CDR3 amino acid sequences across subjects, which suggested private TCR-beta repertoires in all groups.

Synthesis of cDNA was accomplished via 5'RACE employing 10-nucleotide random UMIs. TCRdb reprocessed the 5' RACE reads with MiXCR, giving one entry per CDR3 protein. The sample lists about 29,000 distinct CDR3 sequences; 2.5% to 4% were seen once. Unsorted libraries came from 2 million PBMCs stored at -80 °C. The TCR comes from a woman in her thirties with multiple sclerosis. V and J are TRBV12-3 or TRBV12-4 and TRBJ1-1; the D gene is possibly TRBD1 (5 bases). Sequencing was performed on PBMCs. CDR3 sequence (DNA): TGTGCCAGCAGGTATCGGGGCCGGCGGGACACTGAAGCTTTCTTT. Translating gives CASRYRGRRDTEAFF.